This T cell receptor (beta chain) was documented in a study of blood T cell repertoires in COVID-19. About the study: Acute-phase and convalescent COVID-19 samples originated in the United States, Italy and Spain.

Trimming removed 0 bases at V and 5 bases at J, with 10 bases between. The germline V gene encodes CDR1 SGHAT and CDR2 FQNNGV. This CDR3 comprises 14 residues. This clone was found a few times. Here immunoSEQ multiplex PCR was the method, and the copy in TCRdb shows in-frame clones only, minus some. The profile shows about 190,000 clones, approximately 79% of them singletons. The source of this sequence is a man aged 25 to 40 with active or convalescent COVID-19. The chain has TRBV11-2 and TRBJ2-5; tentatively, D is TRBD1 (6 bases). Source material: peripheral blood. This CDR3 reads CASSLDRGGETQYF. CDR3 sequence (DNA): TGTGCCAGCAGCTTAGACAGGGGCGGGGAGACCCAGTACTTC.